Following are 27 T cell receptor beta chains from one sample sequenced in a study of response to subunit inactivated influenza vaccine. TCRdb analysed the RT-PCR reads with MiXCR anew, one entry per CDR3 protein. The sample lists around 580,000 distinct CDR3 sequences; approximately 12% were seen once. Source: PBMCs from blood, taken on the day of vaccination. These receptor sequences come from a man aged 50 or older who received an inactivated influenza vaccine.

This chain uses TRBV7-2 with TRBJ2-7, with 8 bases aligning to TRBD2. V was pared by 2 bases and J by 0 bases, with 6 bases of the junction left unmatched. The CDR3 totals 16 residues. Per the germline V gene, CDR1 is SGHTA and CDR2 is FQGNSA. The CDR3 spells CASSLSRGGPSYEQYF. CDR3 in DNA: TGTGCCAGCAGCTTAAGTCGGGGGGGGCCCTCCTACGAGCAGTACTTC.

The rearrangement links TRBV7-3 to TRBJ2-2, with unresolved D. The CDR3 is 16 amino acids. Deletions cut 1 base from V and 0 bases from J, with 9 bases between. The germline V gene encodes CDR1 SGHTA and CDR2 FQGTGA. The DNA of the CDR3 is TGTGCCAGCAGCTTAAATGCTGCAACGAACACCGGGGAGCTGTTTTTT. Protein sequence: CASSLNAATNTGELFF.

This clonotype was seen only a few times. This CDR3 is CASSLDRMREQYF. CDR3 nucleotides: TGTGCCAGCAGTTTAGACAGGATGAGGGAGCAGTACTTC. The V gene is TRBV12-3 or TRBV12-4, the J gene TRBJ2-7, with D possibly being TRBD1 (5 bases). This CDR3 spans 13 amino acids. Deletions cut 1 base from V and 7 bases from J, with 11 bases between.

There are a few counts of this clonotype. The chain has TRBV7-8 and TRBJ2-4; no clear D. Germline CDR1 reads SGHVS; CDR2 reads FQNEAQ. Trimming stripped 5 bases from V and 0 bases from J, with 11 bases between. The CDR3 totals 15 residues. The CDR3 sequence: CASSIAPLAKNIQYF. CDR3 nucleotides: TGTGCCAGCAGCATCGCCCCACTAGCCAAAAACATTCAGTACTTC. Variable domain in full (rest from reference TRBV7-8 and TRBJ2-4): GAGVSQSPRYKVAKRGQDVALRCDPISGHVSLFWYQQALGQGPEFLTYFQNEAQLDKSGLPSDRFFAERPEGSVSTLKIQRTQQEDSAVYLCASSIAPLAKNIQYFGAGTRLSVL.

There are a few counts of this clonotype. The chain recombines TRBV15 with TRBJ2-1, with no clear D. Germline lookup yields CDR1 LNHNV and CDR2 YYDKDF (reference sequence). V was cut by 3 bases and J by 10 bases, with 7 bases left in between. CDR3 size: 11 residues. CDR3 nucleotide sequence: TGTGCCACCAGCAGCCAGAAGGAGCAGTTCTTC. Translation: CATSSQKEQFF. Using reference TRBV15 and TRBJ2-1 for the parts outside the CDR3, the full variable domain is DAMVIQNPRYQVTQFGKPVTLSCSQTLNHNVMYWYQQKSSQAPKLLFHYYDKDFNNEADTPDNFQSRRPNTSFCFLDIRSPGLGDTAMYLCATSSQKEQFFGPGTRLTVL.

The V gene is TRBV4-1, the J gene TRBJ2-1; 8 nucleotides match TRBD1. From germline, CDR1 is MGHRA and CDR2 YSYEKL. This CDR3 region has 13 residues. After removal of 10 bases from V and 1 base from J, the junction contained 3 bases not matched to a gene. CDR3 loop: CAIGTGSYNEQFF. The CDR3 DNA reads as TGCGCCATCGGGACAGGTTCCTACAATGAGCAGTTCTTC.

Concerning this clonotype: A junction end diverges from the germline sequence, so it may reflect a read error. The chain employs TRBV6-2 or TRBV6-3 and TRBJ2-1; 14 nucleotides agree with TRBD2. The CDR3 totals 18 residues. Germline CDR1 is MNHEY and CDR2 is SVGEGT. The CDR3 nucleotides read TGTGCCAGCAAACAGGGACTAGCGGGAGCGCCGATCTACGATGAGCAGTTCTTC. It codes for CASKQGLAGAPIYDEQFF.

The gene calls are TRBV29-1 and TRBJ1-4, with D maybe TRBD1 (5 bases). V was trimmed by 4 bases and J by 0 bases, leaving 15 bases between them. Germline CDR1 is SQVTM and CDR2 is ANQGSEA. The length of the CDR3 is 16 residues. CDR3 bases: TGCAGCGTTGCAGGTCTGACAGAAGCAACTAATGAAAAACTGTTTTTT. It specifies CSVAGLTEATNEKLFF.

Only a few counts were recorded for this clonotype. V and J are TRBV3-1 and TRBJ2-7; TRBD1 is a possible D gene (6 bases). Trimming cost V 4 bases and J 7 bases, with 26 bases left between them. This CDR3 is 17 amino acids long. The germline gives CDR1 LGHDT, CDR2 YNNKEL (reference sequence). The CDR3 region is CASSPYLPDRISIEQYF. The CDR3, as DNA: TGTGCCAGCAGCCCCTACCTCCCAGACAGGATATCCATAGAGCAGTACTTC.

Only one count was recorded for this clonotype. V and J are TRBV12-3 or TRBV12-4 and TRBJ2-5, with 9 nucleotides matching TRBD1. V lost 6 bases and J lost 4; bases outside the gene matches: 9. The CDR3 is 15 amino acids. Written as DNA, the CDR3 is TGTGCCAGCAGGCCGGGACAGGGTTTGGGAGAGACCCAGTACTTC. This codes for CASRPGQGLGETQYF.

This clonotype was recorded at least ten times. The chain combines TRBV12-3 or TRBV12-4 with TRBJ1-2, with D hard to call. This CDR3 comprises 12 residues. Trimming removed 5 bases from V and 0 bases from J, with 4 bases in between. CDR3 sequence: CASSSSNYGYTF. CDR3 nucleotides: TGTGCCAGCAGTAGTTCTAACTATGGCTACACCTTC.

The rearrangement links TRBV4-2 to TRBJ2-2, with D unresolved. There are 12 residues in the CDR3. V dropped 9 bases and J dropped 2 bases, with 7 bases sitting between them. Germline CDR1 is LGHNA and CDR2 is YNFKEQ. The chain's CDR3 is CASLHNTGELFF. The CDR3 DNA reads as TGTGCCAGTCTGCATAACACCGGGGAGCTGTTTTTT.

The chain couples TRBV5-1 to TRBJ2-1; 9 bases are shared with TRBD2. This CDR3 has 15 residues. The trim removed 1 base at V and 7 bases at J, leaving 6 bases unmatched. Germline V gives CDR1 SGHRS, CDR2 YFSETQ. In nucleotides, the CDR3 is TGCGCCAGCAGCTTGCCCGCGGGGGGGCAGAATGAGCAGTTCTTC. The encoded protein is CASSLPAGGQNEQFF.

Many counts were recorded for this clonotype. V gene TRBV28 combines with J gene TRBJ2-7, with D uncertain. V shed 8 bases and J shed 1 base, with 15 bases lying between them. The CDR3 loop spans 14 amino acids. CDR1 is MDHEN and CDR2 is SYDVKM in the germline V gene. This CDR3 is CASGRLQQSYEQYF. The CDR3, as DNA: TGTGCCAGCGGCCGGCTTCAACAGTCCTACGAGCAGTACTTC.

This clonotype was observed a few times. The chain joins TRBV29-1 to TRBJ2-7; D is perhaps TRBD1 (7 bases). CDR3 size: 12 residues. Germline CDR1 reads SQVTM; CDR2 reads ANQGSEA. With 7 bases removed from V and 3 bases from J, the gap between germline ends came to 13 bases. The CDR3 reads CSGRDSSYEQYF. In nucleotides, the CDR3 is TGCAGCGGGCGGGACAGCAGCTACGAGCAGTACTTC.

V usage is TRBV12-3 or TRBV12-4 and J usage is TRBJ1-6; 7 bases line up with TRBD1. After removal of 7 bases from V and 3 bases from J, the junction contained 9 bases not matched to a gene. This CDR3 spans 16 amino acids. CDR3 amino acids: CASIRSDRLYNSPLHF. The CDR3 DNA reads TGTGCCAGCATCCGATCGGACAGGCTCTATAATTCACCCCTCCACTTT.

Many counts were recorded for this clonotype. The chain employs TRBV28 and TRBJ2-5; no firm D call. Trimming left V 4 bases short and J 0 bases short, with 12 bases between. The CDR3 has 15 residues. Per the germline V gene, CDR1 is MDHEN and CDR2 is SYDVKM. The CDR3 loop is CASSSPVLHQETQYF. CDR3 bases: TGTGCCAGCAGTTCCCCCGTACTACACCAAGAGACCCAGTACTTC.

In the case of this clonotype: At one end the junction does not follow the germline gene, possibly because of a read error. The chain combines TRBV27 with TRBJ2-7, with 10 bases identical to TRBD1. The CDR3 extends over 15 amino acids. Germline CDR1 is MNHEY and CDR2 is SMNVEV (reference sequence). The CDR3 here is CASSLRTGGSYKQYF. The CDR3 coding sequence is TGTGCCAGCAGTTTACGGACAGGGGGATCCTACAAGCAGTACTTC.

The V call is TRBV7-9, the J call TRBJ2-7; the match to TRBD1 covers 8 bases. Germline loops: CDR1 SEHNR, CDR2 FQNEAQ (reference sequence). The CDR3 contains 15 residues. J was trimmed by 5 bases and V by 5 bases; bases with no gene match: 11. The DNA for the CDR3 is TGTGCCAGCAGCGCCCGGGACAGGAGGAAGGACGAGCAGTACTTC. Translated, it gives CASSARDRRKDEQYF.

This clonotype showed up many times. J is TRBJ1-1 and V is TRBV2; weak D call: TRBD1 (6 bases). Trimming left V 5 bases short and J 5 bases short, with 12 bases between. The CDR3 totals 13 residues. Per the germline V gene, CDR1 is SNHLY and CDR2 is FYNNEI. CDR3 coding DNA: TGTGCCAGCAGTCGGACAGTGGATACTGAAGCTTTCTTT. Its protein is CASSRTVDTEAFF.

This rearrangement joins TRBV20-1 to TRBJ2-4; no clear D gene. This CDR3 contains 13 residues. The V gene's germline CDR1 is DFQATT and CDR2 SNEGSKA (reference sequence). Trimming pared 0 bases from V and 2 bases from J, leaving 5 bases between. The CDR3 spells CSARDLSKNIQYF. In DNA, the CDR3 is TGCAGTGCTAGAGACCTATCCAAAAACATTCAGTACTTC.

The chain combines TRBV11-1 with TRBJ2-4, with 15 nucleotides matching TRBD2. Losses at the gene ends were 4 bases for V and 1 base for J; bases not matched to a gene: 11. CDR3 length: 20 amino acids. CDR1 is SGHAT and CDR2 is FQDESV in the germline V gene (reference sequence). The CDR3, as DNA: TGTGCCAGCAGCTATCTCCCGGGACTAGCGGGAGGTGGGGCCAAAAACATTCAGTACTTC. This codes for CASSYLPGLAGGGAKNIQYF.

The CDR3: CASSHPLAGGFDEQFF. CDR3 DNA: TGTGCCAGCAGCCACCCACTAGCGGGGGGGTTTGATGAGCAGTTCTTC. This chain connects TRBV3-1 to TRBJ2-1; TRBD2 matches 13 bases. Germline lookup yields CDR1 LGHDT and CDR2 YNNKEL (reference sequence). V shed 3 bases, J shed 8 bases, and the junction held 7 bases outside the gene matches. This CDR3 spans 16 amino acids.

This clonotype was recorded a few times. This sequence joins TRBV6-1 and TRBJ2-2; D gene ambiguous. The CDR3 is 12 residues long. Trimming stripped 6 bases from V and 6 bases from J, with 8 bases between. Germline V CDR1 and CDR2: MNHNS, SASEGT. CDR3 nucleotide sequence: TGTGCCAGCAGATCGGGCGCCGGGGAGCTGTTTTTT. Translation: CASRSGAGELFF.

Details on this clonotype: One end of the junction fails to match germline, which may point to a read error. This rearrangement joins TRBV5-1 to TRBJ2-5, with D tentatively TRBD1 or TRBD2 (6 bases each). CDR1 is SGHRS and CDR2 is YFSETQ in the germline V gene. CDR3 length: 14 residues. As DNA, the CDR3 is TGCGCCAGCAGCTTGGAGGGGGGCCGGCAGCCTCAAAACTTC. It specifies CASSLEGGRQPQNF.

This clonotype was seen more than once but under ten times. The genes are TRBV20-1 and TRBJ1-5; 7 bases map to TRBD1. With V trimmed by 6 bases and J by 0 bases, 11 bases remained unmatched. This CDR3 region has 16 residues. Germline CDR1 reads DFQATT; CDR2 reads SNEGSKA (reference sequence). The CDR3 protein is CSAPRGGLNSNQPQHF. CDR3 DNA: TGCAGTGCACCCAGGGGGGGGCTAAATAGCAATCAGCCCCAGCATTTT.

This clonotype was counted a few times. The chain has TRBV11-1 and TRBJ2-7; tentative D call: TRBD1 (6 bases). V lost 5 bases, J lost 4 bases, and 12 bases lay in between. CDR3 length: 13 residues. Looked up from germline, CDR1 is SGHAT and CDR2 is FQDESV (reference sequence). The CDR3 region has the DNA TGTGCCAGCAGCCGGGACACGGGTTACGAGCAGTACTTC. It specifies CASSRDTGYEQYF.